Included here is one T cell receptor beta chain sequence, with context. CDR3 length: 13 amino acids. Germline CDR1 MNHEY, CDR2 SVGAGI. The data belong to a study of T cells expressing NK-cell markers. Study overall: Sequenced donors, eight in total, included seven who were HCMV-seropositive and one who was seronegative.

No DNA is given; TCRdb re-called the 5' RACE reads and lists each CDR3 protein once. Its clone listing holds roughly 110,000 distinct CDR3 sequences. The sequence came from a woman aged 18-70 years in good health. The gene calls are TRBV6-5 and TRBJ1-1. Sequenced: blood T cells: a sorted CD56 or NKG2C T cell subset, CD4+ or CD8+ T cells, or bulk PBMC T cells (not recorded which). CDR3 residues: CASSYSRDTEAFF.